This T cell receptor beta chain was identified during a study of cytomegalovirus exposure and HLA in healthy donors. About the study: A later analysis reported the 120 or so validation repertoires used the same platform as the roughly 700 first-cohort repertoires. The study, taken as a whole, reports: Among TCR beta chains, those listed as cytomegalovirus-associated numbered about 150. The finding came from a later analysis; first-cohort TCR clusters tended to co-occur in the roughly 110 validation repertoires.

The CDR3 is 14 residues long. The germline V gene encodes CDR1 SGHRS and CDR2 YFSETQ. V lost 2 bases and J lost 0, with 8 bases in between. Notes on this clone: Its target is not known.

TCRdb keeps only in-frame clones here, not all; method: immunoSEQ multiplex PCR. Among about 250,000 clones listed, over 75% were seen once. This TCR was sampled from a man aged 18 to 30 in good health and CMV-seropositive. The sequenced material came from PBMCs. V usage is TRBV5-1 and J usage is TRBJ1-1, with D hard to call. CDR3 nucleotide sequence: TGCGCCAGCAGCTTCGGGGTGGTGAACACTGAAGCTTTCTTT. It specifies CASSFGVVNTEAFF.